Listed below are T cell receptor beta chains from one sample, sequenced in a study of blood T cell repertoires in COVID-19. TCRdb's copy holds only in-frame clones and misses some; the assay was immunoSEQ multiplex PCR. The profile shows 250,000 to 350,000 clones, around 90% of them singletons. Specimen: PBMCs or T cells enriched from blood (not recorded which). The receptor set was obtained from a woman aged 18 to 35 with acute COVID-19. CDR3s include the opening cysteine and the closing phenylalanine or tryptophan. The D gene is left open where the match is weak. The size field is filled for only some rows; it gives once, few, many or a size class.

D: TRBD1; J: TRBJ1-2; length: 15; V: TRBV28; size: .; CDR3: CASSLIPRQGDGYTF; DNA: TGTGCCAGCTCCCTAATCCCCCGACAGGGTGATGGCTACACCTTC
D: TRBD1; J: TRBJ1-2; length: 14; V: TRBV27; size: .; CDR3: CATFSGTGAYGYTF; DNA: TGTGCCACCTTCTCCGGGACAGGGGCCTATGGCTACACCTTC
D: .; J: TRBJ1-2; length: 17; V: TRBV27; size: .; CDR3: CASSGMDPGGEQYGYTF; DNA: TGTGCCAGCAGCGGAATGGACCCGGGAGGAGAGCAATATGGCTACACCTTC
D: .; J: TRBJ2-7; length: 14; V: TRBV7-3; size: .; CDR3: CASSSRGDSYEQYF; DNA: TGTGCCAGCAGCTCCCGGGGTGACTCCTACGAGCAGTACTTC
D: TRBD2; J: TRBJ2-7; length: 15; V: TRBV3-1/TRBV3-2; size: .; CDR3: CASSQASGRGYEQYF; DNA: TGTGCCAGCAGCCAAGCTAGCGGGAGAGGCTACGAGCAGTACTTC
D: TRBD2; J: TRBJ2-1; length: 18; V: TRBV7-8; size: .; CDR3: CASSPRTSGRWANNEQFF; DNA: TGTGCCAGCAGCCCACGGACTAGCGGGAGATGGGCTAACAATGAGCAGTTCTTC
D: .; J: TRBJ1-2; length: 16; V: TRBV19; size: once; CDR3: CASSPLTGAHNYGYTF; DNA: TGTGCCAGTAGTCCGCTGACAGGCGCCCATAACTATGGCTACACCTTC
D: .; J: TRBJ1-5; length: 16; V: TRBV19; size: .; CDR3: CASSIPGSYSNQPQHF; DNA: TGTGCCAGTAGTATCCCAGGGTCTTATAGCAATCAGCCCCAGCATTTT
D: TRBD2; J: TRBJ2-1; length: 18; V: TRBV3-1/TRBV3-2; size: .; CDR3: CASSQYVGGRLEENEQFF; DNA: TGTGCCAGCAGCCAATACGTCGGCGGGAGGCTCGAAGAAAATGAGCAGTTCTTC
D: TRBD2; J: TRBJ2-7; length: 13; V: TRBV19; size: .; CDR3: CASRAGGGDEQYF; DNA: TGTGCCAGTAGGGCGGGAGGTGGAGACGAGCAGTACTTC
D: .; J: TRBJ1-1; length: 14; V: TRBV5-1; size: .; CDR3: CASSLQGVNTEAFF; DNA: TGCGCCAGCAGCTTGCAAGGGGTAAACACTGAAGCTTTCTTT
D: TRBD1; J: TRBJ1-5; length: 18; V: TRBV27; size: .; CDR3: CASSLVSTRGLGNQPQHF; DNA: TGTGCCAGCAGTTTAGTATCCACCAGGGGGCTCGGCAATCAGCCCCAGCATTTT
D: .; J: TRBJ1-2; length: 13; V: TRBV3-1/TRBV3-2; size: .; CDR3: CASSQDEGRTYTF; DNA: TGTGCCAGCAGCCAAGATGAGGGCAGAACCTACACCTTC
D: .; J: TRBJ2-7; length: 15; V: TRBV11-2; size: .; CDR3: CASSRTGIYSYEQYF; DNA: TGTGCCAGCAGCCGAACAGGGATCTACTCCTACGAGCAGTACTTC
D: .; J: TRBJ2-7; length: 15; V: TRBV7-2; size: .; CDR3: CASSLSASVAYEQYF; DNA: TGTGCCAGCAGCTTATCGGCTAGCGTAGCCTACGAGCAGTACTTC
D: .; J: TRBJ2-1; length: 15; V: TRBV28; size: .; CDR3: CASSLVPGNGDEQFF; DNA: TGTGCCAGCAGTTTAGTTCCCGGGAATGGCGATGAGCAGTTCTTC
D: TRBD1; J: TRBJ1-5; length: 15; V: TRBV28; size: .; CDR3: CASSLNDRGNQPQHF; DNA: TGTGCCAGCAGTTTAAACGACAGGGGTAATCAGCCCCAGCATTTT
D: TRBD1; J: TRBJ1-6; length: 18; V: TRBV9; size: .; CDR3: CASSAVGQGQYYNSPLHF; DNA: TGTGCCAGCAGCGCAGTGGGCCAGGGACAGTACTATAATTCACCCCTCCACTTT
D: TRBD2; J: TRBJ2-3; length: 19; V: TRBV15; size: .; CDR3: CATSSHPSLAGLRADTQYF; DNA: TGTGCCACCAGCAGTCACCCCAGCTTAGCGGGACTCAGGGCAGATACGCAGTATTTT
D: .; J: TRBJ1-1; length: 12; V: TRBV28; size: .; CDR3: CASSPGWREAFF; DNA: TGTGCCAGCAGCCCCGGGTGGCGGGAAGCTTTCTTT
D: .; J: TRBJ2-1; length: 15; V: TRBV2; size: few; CDR3: CASSEYGISYNEQFF; DNA: TGTGCCAGCAGTGAATACGGGATCTCCTACAATGAGCAGTTCTTC
D: TRBD2; J: TRBJ2-7; length: 16; V: TRBV29-1; size: .; CDR3: CSVDLGGRSKSYEQYF; DNA: TGCAGCGTTGATCTCGGCGGGAGGTCCAAATCCTACGAGCAGTACTTC
D: TRBD1; J: TRBJ2-3; length: 15; V: TRBV19; size: .; CDR3: CASSIGDRVTDTQYF; DNA: TGTGCCAGTAGTATCGGGGACAGGGTCACAGATACGCAGTATTTT
D: .; J: TRBJ1-2; length: 14; V: TRBV10-3; size: .; CDR3: CAISVQGLNYGYTF; DNA: TGTGCCATCAGTGTCCAGGGGCTTAACTATGGCTACACCTTC
D: TRBD1; J: TRBJ1-1; length: 13; V: TRBV12-3/TRBV12-4; size: .; CDR3: CASSLRGQGEAFF; DNA: TGTGCCAGCAGTTTACGGGGACAGGGGGAAGCTTTCTTT
D: .; J: TRBJ1-6; length: 13; V: TRBV28; size: .; CDR3: CASSFIDNSPLHF; DNA: TGTGCCAGCAGTTTTATCGATAATTCACCCCTCCACTTT
D: .; J: TRBJ2-7; length: 12; V: TRBV28; size: .; CDR3: CASSLINYEQYF; DNA: TGTGCCAGCAGTTTAATCAACTACGAGCAGTACTTC
D: TRBD1; J: TRBJ1-2; length: 15; V: TRBV18; size: many; CDR3: CASSPDPGQGGGYTF; DNA: TGTGCCAGCTCACCGGACCCAGGACAGGGTGGCGGCTACACCTTC
D: .; J: TRBJ1-5; length: 16; V: TRBV29-1; size: .; CDR3: CSVVIGQIRSNQPQHF; DNA: TGCAGCGTTGTGATAGGACAGATCAGGAGCAATCAGCCCCAGCATTTT
D: .; J: TRBJ2-1; length: 18; V: TRBV12-5; size: .; CDR3: CASGLVPLTDPRYNEQFF; DNA: TGTGCTAGTGGTTTGGTTCCCCTGACAGATCCACGATACAATGAGCAGTTCTTC
D: TRBD1; J: TRBJ1-5; length: 15; V: TRBV5-6; size: .; CDR3: CASSPGTGGNQPQHF; DNA: TGTGCCAGCAGCCCCGGGACAGGTGGCAATCAGCCCCAGCATTTT
D: .; J: TRBJ1-2; length: 11; V: TRBV19; size: .; CDR3: CASGHRDGYTF; DNA: TGTGCCAGTGGTCACAGGGATGGCTACACCTTC
D: TRBD2; J: TRBJ2-1; length: 16; V: TRBV9; size: once; CDR3: CASSGTLLAGGDEQFF; DNA: TGTGCCAGCAGCGGGACCCTACTAGCGGGAGGGGATGAGCAGTTCTTC
D: .; J: TRBJ2-7; length: 16; V: TRBV27; size: .; CDR3: CASSSTVPGGLYEQYF; DNA: TGTGCCAGCAGTTCCACCGTCCCAGGGGGACTCTACGAGCAGTACTTC
D: TRBD1; J: TRBJ2-7; length: 14; V: TRBV5-4; size: .; CDR3: CASGLTGGTYEQYF; DNA: TGTGCCAGCGGCCTGACAGGGGGCACCTACGAGCAGTACTTC
D: .; J: TRBJ2-6; length: 14; V: TRBV19; size: .; CDR3: CASSFSPGANVLTF; DNA: TGTGCCAGTAGCTTTTCCCCTGGGGCCAACGTCCTGACTTTC
D: TRBD1; J: TRBJ2-3; length: 14; V: TRBV28; size: .; CDR3: CASSQGQGADTQYF; DNA: TGTGCCAGCAGCCAGGGACAGGGGGCAGATACGCAGTATTTT
D: .; J: TRBJ2-1; length: 17; V: TRBV19; size: .; CDR3: CASSIYRGEALYNEQFF; DNA: TGTGCCAGTAGTATTTACCGCGGAGAGGCCCTCTACAATGAGCAGTTCTTC
D: .; J: TRBJ1-6; length: 15; V: TRBV5-8; size: .; CDR3: CASSSLRGGSSPLHF; DNA: TGTGCCAGCAGCTCGCTAAGAGGAGGGAGTTCACCCCTCCACTTT
D: TRBD1; J: TRBJ1-3; length: 15; V: TRBV24-1; size: .; CDR3: CATRGTGFTGNTIYF; DNA: TGTGCCACCAGGGGGACAGGGTTTACTGGAAACACCATATATTTT
D: TRBD1; J: TRBJ1-5; length: 17; V: TRBV19; size: .; CDR3: CASSILGMRQGIQPQHF; DNA: TGTGCCAGTAGTATATTGGGGATGAGACAGGGGATTCAGCCCCAGCATTTT
D: .; J: TRBJ2-7; length: 16; V: TRBV9; size: .; CDR3: CASSAGVWLPTGEQYF; DNA: TGTGCCAGCAGCGCCGGGGTATGGCTTCCGACGGGCGAGCAGTACTTC